This T cell receptor beta chain is drawn from a study of cytomegalovirus exposure and HLA in healthy donors. In the study overall: Among approximately 400 genotyped donors, more than 65% fell in the Caucasian-associated ancestry cluster.

The V end was cut by 6 bases, the J end by 2 bases, with 8 bases between. The CDR3 has 12 amino acids. Per the germline V gene, CDR1 is SQVTM and CDR2 is ANQGSEA. A single count supports this clone. The donors gave bone marrow, and they were healthy. In the PCR, 60 Vbeta and 13 Jbeta primers were used. The repertoire was sequenced with immunoSEQ multiplex PCR; TCRdb's copy has only in-frame clones and lacks some. The table lists approximately 170,000 clones, approximately 81% of them singletons. Sequenced: PBMCs. V gene TRBV29-1 combines with J gene TRBJ1-3, with D maybe TRBD1 (6 bases). This receptor was identified in a woman aged 18-35 years in good health and CMV-seronegative. This CDR3 is CSVDSPGNTIYF. In DNA form, the CDR3 reads TGCAGCGTGGACAGCCCTGGAAACACCATATATTTT.